The rows below give T cell receptor beta chains drawn from one sample of a study of graft-versus-host responses after intestinal transplantation. Using immunoSEQ multiplex PCR, the repertoire was profiled, and TCRdb retains in-frame clones only, with some absent. The sample records approximately 89,000 clones, 75% to 95% being singletons. The source was PBMCs, collected 450 to 460 days after intestinal transplant. Receptor source: a human patient who received an intestinal transplant, so some T cells may come from the graft donor. Each CDR3 is given with its conserved first and last residue. The D gene is left open where the match is weak. For some rows the clone size is stated as once, few or many, or as a class when expanded; others skip it.

TRBD2,NA,TRBV7-8,TRBJ2-1,TGTGCCAGCAGCCTCAACCGGGACTATCCCAACAATGAGCAGTTCTTC,CASSLNRDYPNNEQFF
TRBD1,NA,TRBV5-1,TRBJ1-1,TGCGCCAGCAGCTTGAGCGGACAGGGGTTGACTGAAGCTTTCTTT,CASSLSGQGLTEAFF
TRBD1,NA,TRBV5-1,TRBJ1-2,TGCGCCAGCAGCTTCCGGGACAGCTTTTTTTATGGCTACACCTTC,CASSFRDSFFYGYTF
NA,NA,TRBV18,TRBJ2-7,TGTGCCAGCTCAGCTACAGGGGGGGACGAGCAGTACTTC,CASSATGGDEQYF
NA,NA,TRBV2,TRBJ2-7,TGTGCCAGCAGTGATGCCGCAGGGGCTTCCTACGAGCAGTACTTC,CASSDAAGASYEQYF
TRBD2,NA,TRBV27,TRBJ2-7,TGTGCCAGCAGTCCCGGGGGGGTTGACGAGCAGTACTTC,CASSPGGVDEQYF
NA,once,TRBV2,TRBJ1-2,TGTGCCAGCAGTTACAGGGAAGGCTATGGCTACACCTTC,CASSYREGYGYTF
NA,NA,TRBV6-5,TRBJ1-4,TGTGCCAGCAGTTATTCCGGGGGGGGTGAAAAACTGTTTTTT,CASSYSGGGEKLFF
TRBD1,NA,TRBV6-5,TRBJ1-2,TGTGCCAGCCGGACAGGGGACTATGGCTACACCTTC,CASRTGDYGYTF
TRBD1,NA,TRBV2,TRBJ1-6,TGTGCCAGCAGGGGGCGACAGGGAAATAATTCACCCCTCCACTTT,CASRGRQGNNSPLHF
NA,NA,TRBV5-1,TRBJ1-5,TGCGCCAGCAGCTTTGGGGATAGCAATCAGCCCCAGCATTTT,CASSFGDSNQPQHF
TRBD2,NA,TRBV18,TRBJ2-7,TGTGCCAGCTCACCCCCGGGACTAGCGGGGGGCTACGAGCAGTACTTC,CASSPPGLAGGYEQYF
NA,NA,TRBV7-9,TRBJ2-7,TGTGCCAGCAGCTTGGCAGGGGTGAGCGACGAGCAGTACTTC,CASSLAGVSDEQYF
NA,once,TRBV6-5,TRBJ2-4,TGTGCCAGCAGTTACGACAAACTAGCCAAAAACATTCAGTACTTC,CASSYDKLAKNIQYF
NA,NA,TRBV5-1,TRBJ1-1,TGCGCCAGCAGCTTGGGACAGGCTCTAGGAGCTTTCTTT,CASSLGQALGAFF
NA,NA,TRBV2,TRBJ1-1,TGTGCCAGCAGTGAAGGACGGTGGAACACTGAAGCTTTCTTT,CASSEGRWNTEAFF
TRBD1,NA,TRBV5-8,TRBJ1-6,TGTGCCAGCAGCCGGGACAGGGGGCTACGAAATTCACCCCTCCACTTT,CASSRDRGLRNSPLHF
NA,NA,TRBV6-6,TRBJ1-1,TGTGCCAGCAGTTGGGGGGCGGTGAACACTGAAGCTTTCTTT,CASSWGAVNTEAFF
NA,NA,TRBV7-9,TRBJ2-2,TGTGCCAGCAGCCCACCGGGAAGCCTAACCGGGGAGCTGTTTTTT,CASSPPGSLTGELFF
TRBD2,NA,TRBV5-4,TRBJ2-7,TGTGCCAGCAGCCCAAACCGACTAGCGGGCGACGACGAGCAGTACTTC,CASSPNRLAGDDEQYF
NA,NA,TRBV15,TRBJ1-1,TGTGCCACCAGCGGTTCGATGAACACTGAAGCTTTCTTT,CATSGSMNTEAFF
NA,NA,TRBV19,TRBJ2-1,TGTGCCAGTAGGGGGGCGTTGGGGAATGAGCAGTTCTTC,CASRGALGNEQFF
NA,NA,TRBV4-1,TRBJ1-2,TGCGCCAGCAGCCAAGTCGGGGTCGATGGCTACACCTTC,CASSQVGVDGYTF
NA,NA,TRBV2,TRBJ1-5,TGTGCCAGCACCGGGGGTGGGAATCAGCCCCAGCATTTT,CASTGGGNQPQHF
NA,NA,TRBV7-6,TRBJ1-5,TGTGCCAGCAGCTTAGGAGGGGCTTGGCAGCCCCAGCATTTT,CASSLGGAWQPQHF
NA,NA,TRBV7-9,TRBJ1-1,TGTGCCAGCAGCTTCAGGCGGGACACTGAAGCTTTCTTT,CASSFRRDTEAFF
NA,NA,TRBV5-1,TRBJ2-7,TGCGCCAGCAGCTTGTTTACCGGGACGGACTCCTACGAGCAGTACTTC,CASSLFTGTDSYEQYF
NA,NA,TRBV9,TRBJ1-6,TGTGCCAGCAGCGTAGTTGACAATTCACCCCTCCACTTT,CASSVVDNSPLHF
NA,NA,TRBV6-6,TRBJ1-1,TGTGCCAGCAGTTACACCGACCGTGAAGCTTTCTTT,CASSYTDREAFF
NA,once,TRBV6-5,TRBJ1-3,TGTGCCAGCAGTTACAGGGCAGGAAACACCATATATTTT,CASSYRAGNTIYF
NA,NA,TRBV5-1,TRBJ2-2,TGCGCCAGCAGCTGGACTGGGACGGGGAACACCGGGGAGCTGTTTTTT,CASSWTGTGNTGELFF
TRBD1,few,TRBV5-6,TRBJ2-7,TGTGCCAGCAGCTCGCGACAGGGCACAACTTTCTCCTACGAGCAGTACTTC,CASSSRQGTTFSYEQYF
TRBD1,NA,TRBV19,TRBJ2-7,TGTGCCAGTACCGGACAGGACTACGAGCAGTACTTC,CASTGQDYEQYF
NA,NA,TRBV6-4,TRBJ2-2,TGTGCCAGCAGTGACTCGGGTAGCGGGAACACCGGGGAGCTGTTTTTT,CASSDSGSGNTGELFF
NA,NA,TRBV15,TRBJ2-7,TGTGCCACCAGCAGTCTCAGGACAGACACCTACGAGCAGTACTTC,CATSSLRTDTYEQYF
TRBD1,NA,TRBV7-2,TRBJ1-1,TGTGCCAGCAGACCGGACAGGGCCACTGAAGCTTTCTTT,CASRPDRATEAFF
TRBD2,NA,TRBV29-1,TRBJ2-1,TGCAGCGTCAAGGGACTAGCGGGGTCCCCAAATGAGCAGTTCTTC,CSVKGLAGSPNEQFF
NA,NA,TRBV6-6,TRBJ2-7,TGTGCCAGCAGTTCCCTAACACCGGTCGGGATCCACGAGCAGTACTTC,CASSSLTPVGIHEQYF
TRBD1,NA,TRBV7-9,TRBJ2-1,TGTGCCAGCAGCGCACGGACAGGGGGAAGAAATGAGCAGTTCTTC,CASSARTGGRNEQFF
NA,NA,TRBV9,TRBJ2-5,TGTGCCAGCAGCGTAGCTTTCGAGACCCAGTACTTC,CASSVAFETQYF
NA,NA,TRBV2,TRBJ1-4,TGTGCCAGCAGAAACAGGGTCCCCGGAGAAAAACTGTTTTTT,CASRNRVPGEKLFF
TRBD2,NA,TRBV4-1,TRBJ2-3,TGCGCCAGCAGCCAAGAAGTTAGCGGGGGGGTCACAGATACGCAGTATTTT,CASSQEVSGGVTDTQYF